This T cell receptor (beta chain) was identified in a study of long-term antiretroviral therapy in people with HIV. Comment on this clone: Antigen: not known.

Version v3.0 of the immunoSEQ assay was performed at survey level. The data were produced by immunoSEQ multiplex PCR, yet TCRdb's version contains in-frame clones alone and is incomplete. The repertoire has some 43,000 clones, about nine tenths of them found once; the top ten carry around 5%. The study, taken as a whole, reports: CDR3 length ranges were narrower in HIV repertoires than in controls. The study found that diversity rose after ART but stayed below transplant donor controls. ART adherence, viral resistance and therapy changes went unrecorded.

The CDR3 runs to 16 residues. The V gene lost 0 bases and the J gene lost 6 bases, with 16 bases spanning the gap. The germline CDR1 and CDR2 sequences are SGDLS and YYNGEE. The origin of this receptor is a woman between 50 and 59 years old with HIV. This sample comprised unsorted PBMCs, obtained 0.1 years before starting antiretroviral therapy. The V call is TRBV9, the J call TRBJ2-1; no firm D call. The CDR3 loop is CASSVGQIPASNEQFF. In DNA, the CDR3 is TGTGCCAGCAGCGTAGGGCAGATCCCGGCCTCCAATGAGCAGTTCTTC.